The 14 T cell receptor beta chains in this list originate from one sample, sequenced in a study of CD8+CD57+ T cells in acquired aplastic anemia. Only patients with CD8+CD57+ cell expansion on flow cytometry were chosen for sequencing. Template material for TCR beta VDJ and CDR3 profiling consisted of genomic DNA. TCRdb independently ran MiXCR on the reads; one entry per CDR3 protein. The sample lists 100,000 to 150,000 distinct CDR3 sequences; 40% were seen once. The sequencing sample was made of sorted CD4+, CD8+, or CD8+CD57+ T cells (not recorded which) from PBMCs. These receptor sequences come from a human donor with aplastic anemia.

V gene TRBV24-1 combines with J gene TRBJ2-3; 7 bases fit TRBD1. The CDR3 contains 15 residues. The V gene's germline CDR1 is KGHDR and CDR2 SFDVKD. V trimming: 2 bases; J trimming: 2 bases; junction bases outside the gene matches: 3. This CDR3 reads CATSDSGQVTDTQYF. CDR3 nucleotides: TGTGCCACCAGTGATTCCGGACAGGTCACAGATACGCAGTATTTT.

This clonotype was detected many times. The CDR3 DNA is TGCAGTGCTAGTGCAGATACGCAGTATTTT. Translation gives CSASADTQYF. The chain combines TRBV20-1 with TRBJ2-3; D gene unclear. The germline V and J ends were trimmed by 3 bases and 4 bases, with 2 bases remaining between them. The germline V gene encodes CDR1 DFQATT and CDR2 SNEGSKA (reference sequence). The CDR3 contains 10 residues.

CDR3 protein: CASSQGGTYNEQFF. Written as DNA, the CDR3 is TGTGCCAGCAGCCAGGGGGGGACCTACAATGAGCAGTTCTTC. The chain joins TRBV9 to TRBJ2-1; D tentatively reads TRBD1 or TRBD2 (7 bases each). The V and J ends lost 4 bases and 2 bases respectively, with 10 bases between them. The germline V gene has CDR1 SGDLS and CDR2 YYNGEE. The CDR3 spans 14 residues.

This clonotype was detected once. The chain carries TRBV20-1 and TRBJ1-2; D is ambiguous. This CDR3 is built from 13 residues. The V end was cut by 3 bases, the J end by 7 bases, with 15 bases between. The germline CDR1 and CDR2 sequences are DFQATT and SNEGSKA (reference sequence). CDR3 DNA sequence: TGCAGTGCTAGCGGCCAGACTGACTCTGGCTACACCTTC. As protein: CSASGQTDSGYTF.

The gene calls are TRBV6-2 or TRBV6-3 and TRBJ1-5; TRBD1 matches 7 bases. V lost 2 bases, J lost 4 bases, and 14 bases stayed unmatched. Germline lookup yields CDR1 MNHEY and CDR2 SVGEGT. The length of the CDR3 is 18 residues. CDR3 residues: CASSYATGTDTLNQPQHF. The CDR3 DNA is TGTGCCAGCAGTTACGCGACCGGGACAGACACTTTAAATCAGCCCCAGCATTTT.

This clonotype was seen at least ten times. V is TRBV11-3 and J is TRBJ2-1; D unclear. V was cut by 4 bases and J by 4 bases, with 14 bases left in between. The germline V gene has CDR1 SGHNT and CDR2 YENEEA. The CDR3 covers 15 residues. DNA for the CDR3: TGTGCCAGCAGCTCAGATCGGGTCCGATACAATGAGCAGTTCTTC. Translating it yields CASSSDRVRYNEQFF.

This clonotype came up many times. The V and J genes are TRBV14 and TRBJ1-2; D might be TRBD1 (6 bases). This CDR3 has 13 residues. V was trimmed by 4 bases and J by 8 bases, leaving 14 bases between them. Germline CDR1 and CDR2: SGHDN and FVKESK. DNA of the CDR3: TGTGCCAGCAGCCCTTGGACAGCGGGAGGCTACACCTTC. Translating gives CASSPWTAGGYTF.

This clonotype is medium-sized within its sample. The V call is TRBV2, the J call TRBJ1-5, with D hard to call. CDR3 length: 13 amino acids. The V end was cut by 5 bases, the J end by 2 bases, with 7 bases between. CDR1 is SNHLY, CDR2 FYNNEI, per germline. CDR3 coding DNA: TGTGCCAGCAGTAACGATGGCAATCAGCCCCAGCATTTT. It yields the protein CASSNDGNQPQHF.

V and J are TRBV15 and TRBJ2-5; possibly TRBD2 for D (5 bases). This CDR3 has 15 residues. V was trimmed by 3 bases and J by 2 bases, leaving 13 bases between them. Germline V gives CDR1 LNHNV, CDR2 YYDKDF (reference sequence). The DNA of the CDR3 is TGTGCCACCAGCAGTGCCCCCGAGGGTCAAGAGACCCAGTACTTC. Its protein product is CATSSAPEGQETQYF.

This clonotype was recorded many times. The V and J genes are TRBV12-3 or TRBV12-4 and TRBJ2-7; no firm D call. CDR3 size: 12 residues. The V gene lost 5 bases and the J gene lost 5 bases, with 10 bases spanning the gap. CDR3 nucleotides: TGTGCCAGCAGTCTCTCTACGGACGAGCAGTACTTC. Amino acids: CASSLSTDEQYF.

This clonotype has at least ten counts. This rearrangement joins TRBV20-1 to TRBJ1-2, with D uncertain. Trimming removed 5 bases at V and 1 base at J, with 11 bases between. CDR1 DFQATT and CDR2 SNEGSKA come from the germline V gene (reference sequence). The CDR3 extends over 13 amino acids. The CDR3 DNA is TGCAGTGCTCGTCCCCAGGATAACTATGGCTACACCTTC. It yields the protein CSARPQDNYGYTF.

As to this clonotype: A single base separates this from a much larger clone, so it may be a read error. The V gene is TRBV7-3, the J gene TRBJ2-3; maybe TRBD2 (5 bases). Looked up from germline, CDR1 is SGHTA and CDR2 is FQGTGA. This CDR3 has 12 amino acids. V lost 5 bases and J 11 bases, leaving 14 bases between the germline ends. CDR3 in DNA: TGTGCCAGCAGCCCGGACTCCTCTATGCAGTATTTT. Its protein product is CASSPDSSMQYF.

This clonotype was found many times. CDR3 in DNA: TGTGCCAGCAGCTCCTCCGGGACAGGTTCACAGCCCCAGCATTTT. Its translation: CASSSSGTGSQPQHF. V and J are TRBV7-8 and TRBJ1-5; 8 nucleotides match TRBD1. J gave up 7 bases and V 4 bases, and 9 bases lay outside the gene matches. Germline V gene lookup returns CDR1 SGHVS and CDR2 FQNEAQ. This CDR3 spans 15 amino acids.

The chain couples TRBV24-1 to TRBJ1-2; 9 bases line up with TRBD1. Germline trimming cut 7 bases from V and 14 bases from J; bases unmatched to any gene: 10. The CDR3 consists of 12 residues. Looked up from germline, CDR1 is KGHDR and CDR2 is SFDVKD. CDR3: CATSLWTGARTF. As DNA, the CDR3 is TGTGCCACCAGCCTGTGGACAGGGGCGCGAACCTTC.